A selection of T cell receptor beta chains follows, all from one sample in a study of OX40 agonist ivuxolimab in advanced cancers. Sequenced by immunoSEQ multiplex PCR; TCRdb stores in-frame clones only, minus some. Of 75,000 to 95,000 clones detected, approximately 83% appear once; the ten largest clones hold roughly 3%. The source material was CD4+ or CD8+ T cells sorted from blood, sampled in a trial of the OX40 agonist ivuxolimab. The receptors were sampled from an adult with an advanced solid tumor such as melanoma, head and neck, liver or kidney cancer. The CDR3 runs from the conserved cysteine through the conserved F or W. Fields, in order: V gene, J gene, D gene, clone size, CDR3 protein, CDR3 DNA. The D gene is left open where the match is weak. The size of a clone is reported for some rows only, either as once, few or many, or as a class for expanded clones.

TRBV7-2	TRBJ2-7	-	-	CASSLEVIGPYEQYF	TGTGCCAGCAGCTTAGAAGTAATAGGCCCCTACGAGCAGTACTTC
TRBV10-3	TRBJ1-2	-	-	CAIRAIGAGEIYGYTF	TGTGCCATCAGAGCGATCGGGGCCGGAGAAATCTATGGCTACACCTTC
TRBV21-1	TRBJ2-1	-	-	CASSPTPSGKDNEQFF	TGTGCCAGCAGCCCGACCCCCAGCGGGAAGGACAATGAGCAGTTCTTC
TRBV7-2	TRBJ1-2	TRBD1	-	CASSPTGQSYGYTF	TGTGCCAGCAGCCCCACGGGACAGAGCTATGGCTACACCTTC
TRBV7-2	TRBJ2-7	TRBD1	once	CASSFPRGQGNEQYF	TGTGCCAGCAGCTTCCCGCGGGGACAGGGCAACGAGCAGTACTTC
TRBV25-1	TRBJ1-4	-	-	CASSESTGAREKLFF	TGTGCCAGCAGTGAATCAACGGGGGCGAGAGAAAAACTGTTTTTT
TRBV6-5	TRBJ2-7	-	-	CASSYPGSPEQYF	TGTGCCAGCAGTTACCCCGGGTCGCCCGAGCAGTACTTC
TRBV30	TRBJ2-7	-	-	CAWSPERYEQYF	TGTGCCTGGAGTCCCGAGCGGTACGAGCAGTACTTC
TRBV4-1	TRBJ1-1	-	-	CASIAEAFF	TGCGCCAGCATCGCTGAAGCTTTCTTT
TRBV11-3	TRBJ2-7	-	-	CASSARSGTATF	TGTGCCAGCAGCGCCCGGAGCGGGACAGCCACCTTC
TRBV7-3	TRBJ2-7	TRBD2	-	CASSLGGEGEQYF	TGTGCCAGCAGCTTGGGAGGGGAAGGCGAGCAGTACTTC
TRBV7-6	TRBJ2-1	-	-	CASSLFRGSYNEQFF	TGTGCCAGCAGCCTGTTCCGGGGATCCTACAATGAGCAGTTCTTC
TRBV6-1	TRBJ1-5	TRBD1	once	CASSWQGVQHF	TGTGCCAGCAGTTGGCAGGGGGTACAGCATTTT
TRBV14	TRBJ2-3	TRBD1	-	CASSQRTGVVVTDTQYF	TGTGCCAGCAGCCAAAGGACAGGGGTTGTGGTCACAGATACGCAGTATTTT
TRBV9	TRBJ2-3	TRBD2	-	CASSVPPKRGKSSTDTQYF	TGTGCCAGCAGCGTACCCCCCAAGCGGGGAAAATCTAGCACAGATACGCAGTATTTT
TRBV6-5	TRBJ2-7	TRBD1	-	CASSPDRGSSYEQYF	TGTGCCAGCAGTCCCGACAGGGGGAGCTCCTACGAGCAGTACTTC
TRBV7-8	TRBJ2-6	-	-	CASSLGRISNSGANVLTF	TGTGCCAGCAGCTTAGGGCGTATTTCGAACTCTGGGGCCAACGTCCTGACTTTC